This is a list of T cell receptor beta chains from one sample in a study of blood T cell repertoires in COVID-19. Sequencing used immunoSEQ multiplex PCR; TCRdb keeps in-frame clones, though not all of them. The table includes 150,000 to 200,000 clones, around nine tenths detected once. The specimen was peripheral blood. The receptor source for this set is a woman in her seventies with COVID-19, enrolled during active disease. Each CDR3 is given with its conserved first and last residue. Each record gives: J gene, D gene, V gene, CDR3 DNA, CDR3 protein. D genes are given only for firm matches.

j_gene: TRBJ2-5; d_gene: TRBD2; v_gene: TRBV4-1; CDR3nt: TGCGCCAGCAGCCAAGTACTAGCGCTCCAAGAGACCCAGTACTTC; CDR3aa: CASSQVLALQETQYF
j_gene: TRBJ2-1; d_gene: TRBD2; v_gene: TRBV20-1; CDR3nt: TGCAGTGCTAGTCGCTCGCGGCGGGAGCTTTACAATGAGCAGTTCTTC; CDR3aa: CSASRSRRELYNEQFF
j_gene: TRBJ2-7; d_gene: -; v_gene: TRBV28; CDR3nt: TGTGCCAGCGGCGGACTGCGGTACGAGCAGTACTTC; CDR3aa: CASGGLRYEQYF
j_gene: TRBJ2-7; d_gene: TRBD1; v_gene: TRBV4-1; CDR3nt: TGCGCCAGCAGCCAAGCCCCGGGACAGGGGCATTACGAGCAGTACTTC; CDR3aa: CASSQAPGQGHYEQYF
j_gene: TRBJ2-7; d_gene: TRBD2; v_gene: TRBV6-6; CDR3nt: TGTGCCAGCAGTTACTCGAGGGGCGGGAGTATGAACGAGCAGTACTTC; CDR3aa: CASSYSRGGSMNEQYF
j_gene: TRBJ1-4; d_gene: -; v_gene: TRBV5-4; CDR3nt: TGTGCCAGCAGTTCAAGAAAGGGGGAGGAAAAACTGTTTTTT; CDR3aa: CASSSRKGEEKLFF
j_gene: TRBJ1-2; d_gene: TRBD1; v_gene: TRBV5-1; CDR3nt: TGCGCCAGCAGCACCCAGACAGGGGGAAATGGCTACACCTTC; CDR3aa: CASSTQTGGNGYTF
j_gene: TRBJ2-7; d_gene: -; v_gene: TRBV7-2; CDR3nt: TGTGCCAGCAGCTGGGGCCACGAGCAGTACTTC; CDR3aa: CASSWGHEQYF
j_gene: TRBJ2-2; d_gene: TRBD1; v_gene: TRBV7-7; CDR3nt: TGTGCTAGCAGCTTAGGGGGCAGCAACACCGGGGAGCTGTTTTTT; CDR3aa: CASSLGGSNTGELFF
j_gene: TRBJ2-1; d_gene: -; v_gene: TRBV3-1/TRBV3-2; CDR3nt: TGTGCCAGCAGTCTTGGGAGCCCTACTTACAATGAGCAGTTCTTC; CDR3aa: CASSLGSPTYNEQFF